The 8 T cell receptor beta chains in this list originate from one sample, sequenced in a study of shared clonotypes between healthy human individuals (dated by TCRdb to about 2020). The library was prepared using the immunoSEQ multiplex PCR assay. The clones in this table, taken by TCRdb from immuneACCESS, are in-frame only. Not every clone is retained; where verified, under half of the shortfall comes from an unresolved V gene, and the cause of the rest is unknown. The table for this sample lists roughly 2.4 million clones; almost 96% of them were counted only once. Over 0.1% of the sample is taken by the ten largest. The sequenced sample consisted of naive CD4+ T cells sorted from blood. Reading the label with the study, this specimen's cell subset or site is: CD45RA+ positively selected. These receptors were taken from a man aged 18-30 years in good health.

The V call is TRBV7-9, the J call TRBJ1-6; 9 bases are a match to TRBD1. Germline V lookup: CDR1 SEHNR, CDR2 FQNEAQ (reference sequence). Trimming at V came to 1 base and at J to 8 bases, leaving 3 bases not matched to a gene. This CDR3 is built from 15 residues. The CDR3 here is CASSLGQGEDSPLHF. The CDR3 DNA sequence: TGTGCCAGCAGCTTAGGACAGGGGGAGGATTCACCCCTCCACTTT.

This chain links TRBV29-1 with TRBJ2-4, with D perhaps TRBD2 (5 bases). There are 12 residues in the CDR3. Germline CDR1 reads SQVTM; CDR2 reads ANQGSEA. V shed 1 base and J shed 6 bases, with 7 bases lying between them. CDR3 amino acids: CSVEGAGNIQYF. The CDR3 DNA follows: TGCAGCGTTGAAGGCGCGGGAAACATTCAGTACTTC.

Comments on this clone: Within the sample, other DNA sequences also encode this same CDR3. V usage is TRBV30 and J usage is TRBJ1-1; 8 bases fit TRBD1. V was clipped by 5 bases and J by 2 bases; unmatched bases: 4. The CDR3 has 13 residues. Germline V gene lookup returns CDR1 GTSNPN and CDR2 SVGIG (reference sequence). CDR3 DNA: TGTGCCTGGGGGACAGGATTAAACACTGAAGCTTTCTTT. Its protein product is CAWGTGLNTEAFF. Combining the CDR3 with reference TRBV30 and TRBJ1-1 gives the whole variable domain SQTIHQWPATLVQPVGSPLSLECTVEGTSNPNLYWYRQAAGRGLQLLFYSVGIGQISSEVPQNLSASRPQDRQFILSSKKLLLSDSGFYLCAWGTGLNTEAFFGQGTRLTVV.

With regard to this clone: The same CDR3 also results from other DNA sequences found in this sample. The CDR3 loop is CASSLATGYNEQFF. Here the CDR3 DNA reads TGCGCCAGCAGCTTGGCAACAGGCTACAATGAGCAGTTCTTC. This chain joins TRBV5-1 and TRBJ2-1; TRBD1 is a possible D gene (5 bases). This CDR3 spans 14 amino acids. V lost 0 bases, J lost 3 bases, and 7 bases lay in between. Germline V gene lookup returns CDR1 SGHRS and CDR2 YFSETQ.

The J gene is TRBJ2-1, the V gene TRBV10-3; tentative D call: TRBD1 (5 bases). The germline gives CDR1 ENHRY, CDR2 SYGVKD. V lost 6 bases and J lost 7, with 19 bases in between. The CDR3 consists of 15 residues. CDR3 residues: CAIRDITSSENEQFF. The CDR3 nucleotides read TGTGCCATCAGGGACATCACATCTTCGGAGAATGAGCAGTTCTTC.

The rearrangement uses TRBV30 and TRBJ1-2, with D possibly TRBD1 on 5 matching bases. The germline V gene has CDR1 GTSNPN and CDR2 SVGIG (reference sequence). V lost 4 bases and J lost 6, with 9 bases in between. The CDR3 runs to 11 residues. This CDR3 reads CAWTVTDGYTF. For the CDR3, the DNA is TGTGCCTGGACCGTGACAGATGGCTACACCTTC.

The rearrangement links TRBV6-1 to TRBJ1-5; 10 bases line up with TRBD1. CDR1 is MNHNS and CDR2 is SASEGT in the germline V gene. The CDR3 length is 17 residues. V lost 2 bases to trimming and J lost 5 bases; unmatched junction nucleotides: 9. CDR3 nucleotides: TGTGCCAGCAGTGAACCGCGACAGGGGGCAAGTTATCAGCCCCAGCATTTT. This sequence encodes CASSEPRQGASYQPQHF.

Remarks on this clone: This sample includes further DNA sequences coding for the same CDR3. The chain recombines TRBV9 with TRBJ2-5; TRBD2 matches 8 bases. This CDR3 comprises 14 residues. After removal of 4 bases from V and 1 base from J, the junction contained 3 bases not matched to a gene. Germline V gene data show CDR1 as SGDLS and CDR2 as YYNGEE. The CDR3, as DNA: TGTGCCAGCAGCCAAACTAGCGGCCAAGAGACCCAGTACTTC. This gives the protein CASSQTSGQETQYF.